This T cell receptor beta chain was sequenced in a study of response to subunit inactivated influenza vaccine. TCRdb re-analysed the RT-PCR reads in MiXCR, keeping a single row per CDR3 protein. In the table there are more than 400,000 distinct CDR3 sequences, around 7.9% of which are singletons. The TCR was taken from a man between 50 and 75 years old who received an inactivated influenza vaccine. The sequences come from PBMCs from blood, collected roughly 24 months after vaccination.

CDR3 in amino acids: CASSLVSFYGYTF. The DNA for the CDR3 is TGTGCCAGCAGCTTAGTGTCCTTCTATGGCTACACCTTC. The V gene is TRBV7-9, the J gene TRBJ1-2, with D unresolved. V gave up 1 base and J gave up 4 bases, with 7 bases separating them. The CDR3 contains 13 residues. Germline CDR1 is SEHNR and CDR2 is FQNEAQ (reference sequence). The full variable domain, in which reference TRBV7-9 and TRBJ1-2 provide the parts outside the CDR3, is DTGVSQNPRHKITKRGQNVTFRCDPISEHNRLYWYRQTLGQGPEFLTYFQNEAQLEKSRLLSDRFSAERPKGSFSTLEIQRTEQGDSAMYLCASSLVSFYGYTFGSGTRLTVV.